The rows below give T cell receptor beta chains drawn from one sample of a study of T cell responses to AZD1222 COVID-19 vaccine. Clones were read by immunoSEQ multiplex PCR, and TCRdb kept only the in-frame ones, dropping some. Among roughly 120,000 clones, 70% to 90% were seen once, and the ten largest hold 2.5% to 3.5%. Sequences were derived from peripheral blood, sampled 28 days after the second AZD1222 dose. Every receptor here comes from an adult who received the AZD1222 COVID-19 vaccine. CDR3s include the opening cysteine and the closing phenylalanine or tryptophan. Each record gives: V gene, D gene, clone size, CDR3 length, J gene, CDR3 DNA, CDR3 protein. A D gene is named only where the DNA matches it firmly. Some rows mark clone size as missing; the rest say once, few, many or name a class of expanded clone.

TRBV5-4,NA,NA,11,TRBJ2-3,TGTGCCAGCAGCCCCCCTGATACGCAGTATTTT,CASSPPDTQYF
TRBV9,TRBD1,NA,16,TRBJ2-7,TGTGCCAGCAGCGTCCACTCCGGGACAGGCTCCTACGAGCAGTACTTC,CASSVHSGTGSYEQYF
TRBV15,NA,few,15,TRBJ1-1,TGTGCCACCAGCAGAGATGGAGGCATGAACACTGAAGCTTTCTTT,CATSRDGGMNTEAFF
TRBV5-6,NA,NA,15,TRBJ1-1,TGTGCCAGCAGCTTTGTGGGGGTAATGAACACTGAAGCTTTCTTT,CASSFVGVMNTEAFF
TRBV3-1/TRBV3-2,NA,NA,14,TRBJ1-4,TGTGCCAGCAGTCGCTACAGAACTAATGAAAAACTGTTTTTT,CASSRYRTNEKLFF
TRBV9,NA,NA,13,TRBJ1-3,TGTGCCAGCAGCCCTGGGAGTGGAAACACCATATATTTT,CASSPGSGNTIYF
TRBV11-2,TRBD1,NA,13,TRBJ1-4,TGTGCCAGCAGCCGGGACAGGGTTGAAAAACTGTTTTTT,CASSRDRVEKLFF
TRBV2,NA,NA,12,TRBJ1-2,TGTGCCAGCAGTGATAGTGTGCGTGGCTACACCTTC,CASSDSVRGYTF
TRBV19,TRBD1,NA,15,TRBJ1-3,TGTGCCAGTAAGGTGGGAGACAGGGTTGGAAACACCATATATTTT,CASKVGDRVGNTIYF
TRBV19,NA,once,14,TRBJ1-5,TGTGCCAGTAGTATAGAGGGGAGCAATCAGCCCCAGCATTTT,CASSIEGSNQPQHF
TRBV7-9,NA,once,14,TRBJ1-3,TGTGCCAGCAGCCGGGAAGTCTCTGGAAACACCATATATTTT,CASSREVSGNTIYF
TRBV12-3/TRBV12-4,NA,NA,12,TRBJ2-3,TGTGCCAGCAGTTTAAAGGGGGATACGCAGTATTTT,CASSLKGDTQYF
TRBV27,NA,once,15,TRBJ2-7,TGTGCCAGCAGCCTCGGGGGGCTGTCCGCCTACGAGCAGTACTTC,CASSLGGLSAYEQYF
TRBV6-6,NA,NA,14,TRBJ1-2,TGTGCCAGCAGTGGACACGGGACTAACTATGGCTACACCTTC,CASSGHGTNYGYTF
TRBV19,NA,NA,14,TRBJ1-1,TGTGCCAGTAGTATTAGCCAGGCGAACACTGAAGCTTTCTTT,CASSISQANTEAFF
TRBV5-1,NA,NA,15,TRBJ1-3,TGCGCCAGCAGCACGGATGGGGCCGCGGGAAACACCATATATTTT,CASSTDGAAGNTIYF
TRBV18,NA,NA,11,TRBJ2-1,TGTGCCAGCTCACCAAACAATGAGCAGTTCTTC,CASSPNNEQFF
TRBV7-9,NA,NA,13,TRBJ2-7,TGTGCCAGCAGCTTATGGGGAAGGGGCGAGCAGTACTTC,CASSLWGRGEQYF
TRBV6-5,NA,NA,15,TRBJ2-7,TGTGCCAGCAGTATGGCCGGGACAAGCTCCTACGAGCAGTACTTC,CASSMAGTSSYEQYF
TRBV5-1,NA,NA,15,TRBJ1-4,TGCGCCAGCAGCTTGGCAGGGGCCCCTAATGAAAAACTGTTTTTT,CASSLAGAPNEKLFF
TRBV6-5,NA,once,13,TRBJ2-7,TGTGCCAGCAGTTACTTCGGGGCTGAAGAGCAGTACTTC,CASSYFGAEEQYF
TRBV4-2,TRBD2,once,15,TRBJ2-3,TGTGCCAGCAGCCCCACTAGCGGGGGGGCGGATACGCAGTATTTT,CASSPTSGGADTQYF
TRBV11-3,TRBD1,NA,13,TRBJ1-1,TGTGCCAGCAGAGCGGGGACAGTAACTGAAGCTTTCTTT,CASRAGTVTEAFF
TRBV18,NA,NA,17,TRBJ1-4,TGTGCCAGCTCACCACGAATGGTTACAGGGCCGGACGGAAAACTGTTTTTT,CASSPRMVTGPDGKLFF
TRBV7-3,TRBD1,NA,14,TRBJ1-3,TGTGCCAGCAGCTCCGACAGGGGAGGAAACACCATATATTTT,CASSSDRGGNTIYF
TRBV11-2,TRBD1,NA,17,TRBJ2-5,TGTGCCAGCAGCTTAGGGACAGGGAGTTATTCGCAAGAGACCCAGTACTTC,CASSLGTGSYSQETQYF
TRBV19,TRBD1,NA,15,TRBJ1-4,TGTGCCAGTAACCCCCGACAGGGTATTGGTGAAAAACTGTTTTTT,CASNPRQGIGEKLFF
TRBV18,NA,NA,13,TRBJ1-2,TGTGCCAGCTCACCCGATGGGGTGGGCGGCTACACCTTC,CASSPDGVGGYTF
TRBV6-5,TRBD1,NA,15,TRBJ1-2,TGTGCCAGCAAAGAGCCTGGGACAGCTAATTATGGCTACACCTTC,CASKEPGTANYGYTF
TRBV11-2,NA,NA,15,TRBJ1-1,TGTGCCAGCAGCCGCCAAGAGATCATGAACACTGAAGCTTTCTTT,CASSRQEIMNTEAFF
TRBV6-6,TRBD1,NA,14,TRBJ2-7,TGTGCCAGCAGTCCCGGACAGGGTTTAGGGGAGCAGTACTTC,CASSPGQGLGEQYF
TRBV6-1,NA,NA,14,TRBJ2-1,TGTGCCAGCAGTGAAACAGTTCTGTACAATGAGCAGTTCTTC,CASSETVLYNEQFF
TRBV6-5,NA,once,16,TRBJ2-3,TGTGCCAGCAGTTCCCTCGACAGTCAGAGCACAGATACGCAGTATTTT,CASSSLDSQSTDTQYF
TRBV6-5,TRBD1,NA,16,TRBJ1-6,TGTGCCAGCAGTTCCCCCCGGCAGGGGGCAAGTTCACCCCTCCACTTT,CASSSPRQGASSPLHF
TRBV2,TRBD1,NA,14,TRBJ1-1,TGTGCCAGCAGTCGACAGGGAATGAACACTGAAGCTTTCTTT,CASSRQGMNTEAFF
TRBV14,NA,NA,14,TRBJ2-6,TGTGCCAGCAGCAGCCAGGGTGGGGCCAACGTCCTGACTTTC,CASSSQGGANVLTF
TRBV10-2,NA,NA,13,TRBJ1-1,TGCGCCAGCCGAACGACAGTGAACACTGAAGCTTTCTTT,CASRTTVNTEAFF
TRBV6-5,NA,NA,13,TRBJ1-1,TGTGCCAGCAGGACTCGGTCGTGGGGCGAAGCTTTCTTT,CASRTRSWGEAFF
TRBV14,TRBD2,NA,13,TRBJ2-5,TGTGCCAGCAGGGGGGGGTTACAAGAGACCCAGTACTTC,CASRGGLQETQYF
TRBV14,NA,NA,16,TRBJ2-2,TGTGCCAGCAGCCATCGTTCGCCAGGGAACACCGGGGAGCTGTTTTTT,CASSHRSPGNTGELFF
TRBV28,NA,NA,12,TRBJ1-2,TGTGCCAGCAGTTTCGCACCCCCTCGGTACACCTTC,CASSFAPPRYTF
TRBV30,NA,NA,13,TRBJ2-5,TGTGCCTGGAGACTTCGGGCGCAAGAGACCCAGTACTTC,CAWRLRAQETQYF
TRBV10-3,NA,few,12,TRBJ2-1,TGTGCCATCAGTGAACAGGGAGATGAGCAGTTCTTC,CAISEQGDEQFF
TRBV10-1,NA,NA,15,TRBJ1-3,TGCGCCAGCAGTAAACAGGGAAGAACTGGAAACACCATATATTTT,CASSKQGRTGNTIYF
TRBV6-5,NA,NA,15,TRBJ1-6,TGTGCCAGCAGTCCTAGCACAGGGAGGGATTCACCCCTCCACTTT,CASSPSTGRDSPLHF
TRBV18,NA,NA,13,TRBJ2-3,TGTGCCAGCTCACCGGACCTCACAGATACGCAGTATTTT,CASSPDLTDTQYF
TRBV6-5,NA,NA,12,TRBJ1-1,TGTGCCAGCTACGAGGGGTCCCCTGAAGCTTTCTTT,CASYEGSPEAFF
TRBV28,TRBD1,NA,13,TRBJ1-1,TGTGCCAGCAGTTTCCCAGGGGGAAATGAAGCTTTCTTT,CASSFPGGNEAFF
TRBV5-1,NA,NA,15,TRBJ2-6,TGCGCCAGCAGCTTTACAGGATCTGGGGCCAACGTCCTGACTTTC,CASSFTGSGANVLTF
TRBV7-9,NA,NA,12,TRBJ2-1,TGTGCCATCTTCAGGGGAAACAATGAGCAGTTCTTC,CAIFRGNNEQFF
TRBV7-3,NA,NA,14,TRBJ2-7,TGTGCCGGTACTAGCAATACAGTCCCTCTCGAGCAGTACTTC,CAGTSNTVPLEQYF
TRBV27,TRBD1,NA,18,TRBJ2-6,TGTGCCAGCGGCCGCCGCGGGACAGGGGACTCTGGGGCCAACGTCCTGACTTTC,CASGRRGTGDSGANVLTF
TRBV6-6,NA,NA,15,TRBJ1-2,TGTGCCAGCAGTTCTCGACAGGAGACTAACTATGGCTACACCTTC,CASSSRQETNYGYTF
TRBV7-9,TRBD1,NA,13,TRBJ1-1,TGTGCCAGCAGCTTGACAGGGCCCACTGAAGCTTTCTTT,CASSLTGPTEAFF
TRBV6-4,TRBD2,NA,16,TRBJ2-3,TGTGCCAGCAGTGACGCTGCGGGGGGGCCCACAGATACGCAGTATTTT,CASSDAAGGPTDTQYF
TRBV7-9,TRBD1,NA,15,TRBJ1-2,TGTGCCAGCAGCTATGGGACAGGGAACGACTATGGCTACACCTTC,CASSYGTGNDYGYTF
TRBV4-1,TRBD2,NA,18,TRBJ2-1,TGCGCCAGCAGCCAAGATACTCCGACTAGCTCCTCTTACAATGAGCAGTTCTTC,CASSQDTPTSSSYNEQFF
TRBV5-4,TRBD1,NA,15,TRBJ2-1,TGTGCCAGCAGCCTGGGACAGGGGCCTTACAATGAGCAGTTCTTC,CASSLGQGPYNEQFF
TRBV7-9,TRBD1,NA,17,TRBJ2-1,TGTGCCAGCAGCTTACCGATTGGCCGGCGACAGGGCCATGAACAGTTCTTC,CASSLPIGRRQGHEQFF
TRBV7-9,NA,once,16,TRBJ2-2,TGTGCCAGCAGCTTGAGGCAGGGCTCGAACACCGGGGAGCTGTTTTTT,CASSLRQGSNTGELFF